Listed here are 26 T cell receptor beta chains from one sample, sequenced in a study of T-cell memory formation after mild COVID-19. MiXCR, applied by TCRdb to the 5' RACE reads, yields one record per CDR3 protein. The sample records about 350,000 distinct CDR3 sequences, around 13% being singletons. The sample comprised PBMCs or a T cell subset sorted from them (not recorded which). The receptors stem from a man in his late teens or twenties who had mild COVID-19 (a few samples of this study predate the infection). Cell type and time point are not known.

This clonotype was picked up many times. The chain is built from TRBV6-6 and TRBJ2-7; D is perhaps TRBD1 (5 bases). Between the trimmed V and J ends, which lost 0 bases and 3 bases, there was a span of 12 bases. The CDR3 loop spans 15 amino acids. Germline V CDR1 and CDR2: MNHNY, SVGAGI (reference sequence). The CDR3 DNA sequence: TGTGCCAGCAGTTACTCCCCCGCCAGGGACTACGAGCAGTACTTC. The encoded protein is CASSYSPARDYEQYF.

This clonotype was seen once. The rearrangement links TRBV24-1 to TRBJ2-7; TRBD1 matches at 9 bases. The V gene's germline CDR1 is KGHDR and CDR2 SFDVKD. V lost 4 bases to trimming and J lost 4 bases; unmatched junction nucleotides: 10. The CDR3 is made up of 16 amino acids. In nucleotides, the CDR3 is TGTGCCACCAGTGAGTCCACAGGGGGCTGGATGTACGAGCAGTACGTC. Translating it yields CATSESTGGWMYEQYV.

This clonotype was found a few times. The chain links TRBV5-1 to TRBJ2-7; 9 bases map to TRBD2. Germline CDR1 and CDR2: SGHRS and YFSETQ. With 0 bases clipped from V and 0 bases from J, the junction kept 1 base outside the gene matches. The CDR3 length is 15 residues. CDR3 region: CASSLERGDSYEQYF. The CDR3 DNA sequence: TGCGCCAGCAGCTTGGAGCGGGGGGACTCCTACGAGCAGTACTTC. The whole variable domain, filled in from reference TRBV5-1 and TRBJ2-7, reads KAGVTQTPRYLIKTRGQQVTLSCSPISGHRSVSWYQQTPGQGLQFLFEYFSETQRNKGNFPGRFSGRQFSNSRSEMNVSTLELGDSALYLCASSLERGDSYEQYFGPGTRLTVT.

The rearrangement uses TRBV5-5 and TRBJ2-1; TRBD2 is a possible D gene (5 bases). CDR1 SGHKS and CDR2 YYEKEE come from the germline V gene (reference sequence). The length of the CDR3 is 13 residues. V lost 6 bases, J lost 2 bases, and 9 bases lay in between. CDR3 nucleotides: TGTGCCAGCATCGAGGGAACCTACAATGAGCAGTTCTTC. This codes for CASIEGTYNEQFF.

V and J are TRBV18 and TRBJ1-4; D may be TRBD1 (5 bases). The V gene lost 0 bases and the J gene lost 6 bases, with 14 bases spanning the gap. Germline CDR1 reads KGHSH; CDR2 reads LQKENI. The length of the CDR3 is 16 residues. The CDR3 coding sequence is TGTGCCAGCTCACCACCGAGGGGCGACGGCCATGAAAAACTGTTTTTT. Translated, it gives CASSPPRGDGHEKLFF.

The table lists this clonotype with a few counts. The chain uses TRBV5-1 and TRBJ2-3; 7 bases agree with TRBD1. The CDR3 spans 16 residues. After removal of 4 bases from V and 8 bases from J, the junction contained 16 bases not matched to a gene. Germline CDR1 SGHRS, CDR2 YFSETQ. The CDR3 spells CASSNSGTEVFVTQYF. Written as DNA, the CDR3 is TGCGCCAGCAGCAACTCCGGGACAGAGGTTTTTGTTACGCAGTATTTT.

This clonotype was seen more than once but under ten times. The chain has TRBV13 and TRBJ1-1; 8 bases are shared with TRBD1. Germline V gene data show CDR1 as PRHDT and CDR2 as FYEKMQ (reference sequence). CDR3 length: 17 residues. V lost 5 bases to trimming and J lost 6 bases; unmatched junction nucleotides: 17. This CDR3 reads CASSARDRSNHIAEAFF. The CDR3 nucleotides read TGTGCCAGCAGCGCCCGGGACAGGTCTAACCATATAGCTGAAGCTTTCTTT.

This clonotype was seen ten or more times. This chain connects TRBV12-3 or TRBV12-4 to TRBJ1-5; no clear D gene. The CDR3 sequence is 12 residues long. V was clipped by 8 bases and J by 2 bases, with 7 bases between them. CDR3 sequence reads: CASVGGNQPQHF. The CDR3, as DNA: TGTGCCAGCGTTGGAGGCAATCAGCCCCAGCATTTT.

The CDR3 DNA follows: TGTGCCAGCTCACCCTCAGGGAAACTGAACACTGAAGCTTTCTTT. As protein: CASSPSGKLNTEAFF. This chain joins TRBV18 and TRBJ1-1; the D gene is possibly TRBD1 (5 bases). Trimming stripped 3 bases from V and 0 bases from J, with 11 bases between. The CDR3 has 15 residues. CDR1 is KGHSH, CDR2 LQKENI, per germline.

V gene TRBV24-1 combines with J gene TRBJ2-5; 9 nucleotides align to TRBD2. Germline CDR1 is KGHDR and CDR2 is SFDVKD. The CDR3 has 16 residues. J lost 1 base, V lost 11 bases, and 13 bases had no gene match. CDR3 bases: TGTGCCAGGGACTTAGCGGGGGTGAACTTCCAAGAGACCCAGTACTTC. Translation gives CARDLAGVNFQETQYF.

V and J are TRBV15 and TRBJ2-5; TRBD1 might be the D (5 bases). V dropped 4 bases and J dropped 5 bases, with 14 bases sitting between them. Germline values: CDR1 LNHNV, CDR2 YYDKDF (reference sequence). The CDR3 is 14 residues long. DNA for the CDR3: TGTGCCACCAGCATCTACAGGTTGGGCGAGACCCAGTACTTC. It encodes CATSIYRLGETQYF.

The genes are TRBV4-3 and TRBJ1-2, with TRBD1 identical over 7 bases. CDR1 and CDR2 (germline): LGHNA, YSLEER. CDR3 length: 16 residues. Germline trimming cut 0 bases from V and 7 bases from J; bases unmatched to any gene: 11. In nucleotides, the CDR3 is TGCGCCAGCAGCCAAGAGATGGACAGGCGGCAGGGTGGCTACACCTTC. It translates to CASSQEMDRRQGGYTF.

This clonotype appeared a few times. The chain is built from TRBV5-4 and TRBJ2-7; the match to TRBD1 covers 8 bases. Losses at the gene ends were 4 bases for V and 3 bases for J; bases not matched to a gene: 12. Germline CDR1 SGHNT, CDR2 YYREEE (reference sequence). The CDR3 runs to 16 residues. The CDR3 reads CASSNGQGKMSYEQYV. CDR3 DNA: TGTGCCAGCAGCAACGGACAGGGAAAAATGAGCTACGAGCAGTACGTC.

This clonotype has only a few counts. The chain employs TRBV6-5 and TRBJ1-2, with a tentative D call TRBD1 (5 bases). The germline V and J ends were trimmed by 6 bases and 4 bases, with 15 bases remaining between them. The CDR3 totals 14 residues. Per germline, CDR1 MNHEY and CDR2 SVGAGI. The CDR3 coding sequence is TGTGCCAGCAGCCCCGGACAAACAATCTATGGCTACACCTTC. Its translation is CASSPGQTIYGYTF.

V gene TRBV5-6 combines with J gene TRBJ1-6, with TRBD1 as a possible D gene (6 bases). Germline loops: CDR1 SGHDT, CDR2 YYEEEE. V gave up 2 bases and J gave up 8 bases, with 11 bases separating them. The CDR3 contains 14 residues. The CDR3 region is CASSLNRAYSPLHF. CDR3 coding DNA: TGTGCCAGCAGCTTAAACAGGGCATATTCACCCCTCCACTTT. Complete variable domain (other parts from reference TRBV5-6 and TRBJ1-6): DAGVTQSPTHLIKTRGQQVTLRCSPKSGHDTVSWYQQALGQGPQFIFQYYEEEERQRGNFPDRFSGHQFPNYSSELNVNALLLGDSALYLCASSLNRAYSPLHFGNGTRLTVT.

Many counts were recorded for this clonotype. V is TRBV28 and J is TRBJ2-1; D possibly corresponds to TRBD2 (7 bases). Germline-derived CDR1 and CDR2 are MDHEN and SYDVKM. The V end was cut by 6 bases, the J end by 5 bases, with 20 bases between. The CDR3 covers 16 residues. The CDR3 spells CASRRGRANWDNEQFF. The CDR3 DNA reads as TGTGCCAGCAGGAGGGGGAGGGCAAATTGGGACAATGAGCAGTTCTTC. The whole variable domain, filled in from reference TRBV28 and TRBJ2-1, reads DVKVTQSSRYLVKRTGEKVFLECVQDMDHENMFWYRQDPGLGLRLIYFSYDVKMKEKGDIPEGYSVSREKKERFSLILESASTNQTSMYLCASRRGRANWDNEQFFGPGTRLTVL.

This clonotype has more than one count but fewer than ten. The V call is TRBV20-1, the J call TRBJ1-3; possible D gene TRBD1, 6 bases. V lost 5 bases and J 3 bases, leaving 14 bases between the germline ends. The length of the CDR3 is 14 residues. Germline V gene data show CDR1 as DFQATT and CDR2 as SNEGSKA (reference sequence). The CDR3 DNA reads as TGCAGTGCTCGCCGGGGGGGCGTTGGAAACACCATATATTTT. Amino acid sequence: CSARRGGVGNTIYF.

This clonotype was seen only a few times. The chain joins TRBV2 to TRBJ2-6; the D call may be TRBD1 or TRBD2 (5 bases each). V was trimmed by 8 bases and J by 0 bases, leaving 14 bases between them. The germline V gene has CDR1 SNHLY and CDR2 FYNNEI. This CDR3 comprises 16 residues. The CDR3 coding sequence is TGTGCCAGCGGCCGGGACGTTTACTCTGGGGCCAACGTCCTGACTTTC. Translation gives CASGRDVYSGANVLTF.

This chain uses TRBV2 with TRBJ2-7; a possible D gene is TRBD1 (6 bases). CDR3 length: 11 residues. CDR1 is SNHLY and CDR2 is FYNNEI in the germline V gene. Trimming stripped 6 bases from V and 3 bases from J, with 6 bases between. CDR3 sequence: CASRDSYEQYV. CDR3 sequence (DNA): TGTGCCAGCAGGGACAGCTACGAGCAGTACGTC.

In this sample, this clonotype turned up a few times. The chain links TRBV6-7 to TRBJ2-7; D is ambiguous. TRBV6-7 is classed as an ORF, of uncertain function. The ends were cut back, 0 bases at V and 6 bases at J, with 12 bases in the middle. The CDR3 is 14 amino acids. CDR3 DNA: TGTGCCAGCAGTTACTCGCTTGCCCGGGTCGAGCAGTACGTC. Translation gives CASSYSLARVEQYV.

The chain has TRBV10-3 and TRBJ2-7; 8 nucleotides line up with TRBD2. Germline assignment: CDR1 ENHRY and CDR2 SYGVKD. This CDR3 has 15 residues. V shed 4 bases and J 7 bases; nucleotides not matched to a gene: 12. The CDR3 here is CAISGSRGGFREQYV. The CDR3 nucleotides read TGTGCCATCAGTGGTTCCCGGGGGGGCTTTCGGGAGCAGTACGTC.

The gene calls are TRBV10-3 and TRBJ1-5, with D unclear. The CDR3 extends over 14 amino acids. Trimming pared 4 bases from V and 3 bases from J, leaving 10 bases between. Germline V gene lookup returns CDR1 ENHRY and CDR2 SYGVKD. This chain's CDR3 is CAISGAGNNQPQHF. The CDR3 coding sequence is TGTGCCATCAGTGGAGCCGGAAACAATCAGCCCCAGCATTTT.

The chain carries TRBV5-8 and TRBJ2-1; D remains unclear. The CDR3 spans 16 residues. Trimming stripped 1 base from V and 8 bases from J, with 19 bases between. The germline CDR1 and CDR2 sequences are SGHTS and YDEGEE. The CDR3 here is CASSLLGHSQIDEQFF. CDR3 DNA sequence: TGTGCCAGCAGCTTGCTTGGGCACAGTCAGATCGATGAGCAGTTCTTC. The full variable domain, with the rest looked up from reference TRBV5-8 and TRBJ2-1, is EAGVTQSPTHLIKTRGQQATLRCSPISGHTSVYWYQQALGLGLQFLLWYDEGEERNRGNFPPRFSGRQFPNYSSELNVNALELEDSALYLCASSLLGHSQIDEQFFGPGTRLTVL.

This clonotype has more than one count but fewer than ten. The chain couples TRBV28 to TRBJ1-5; D is unclear. V was trimmed by 2 bases and J by 3 bases, leaving 8 bases between them. The CDR3 has 14 amino acids. Looked up from germline, CDR1 is MDHEN and CDR2 is SYDVKM. The CDR3 protein is CASSLIDPNQPQHF. The CDR3 nucleotides are TGTGCCAGCAGTTTAATTGACCCCAATCAGCCCCAGCATTTT.

This sequence joins TRBV12-3 or TRBV12-4 and TRBJ2-1; TRBD2 aligns across 14 bases. This CDR3 comprises 14 residues. After removal of 5 bases from V and 14 bases from J, the junction contained 8 bases not matched to a gene. Here the CDR3 reads CASSAGLAGGSEFF. The CDR3 region has the DNA TGTGCCAGCAGTGCCGGACTAGCGGGGGGCTCGGAGTTCTTC.

This clonotype was seen repeatedly, ten times or more. J is TRBJ2-2 and V is TRBV4-3; maybe TRBD2 (5 bases). The V end was cut by 1 base, the J end by 3 bases, with 12 bases between. The CDR3 length is 16 residues. Germline lookup yields CDR1 LGHNA and CDR2 YSLEER. Here the CDR3 DNA reads TGCGCCAGCAGCCAAGTTCCGGGGATGGACACCGGGGAGCTGTTTTTT. Encoded protein: CASSQVPGMDTGELFF.